The 27 T cell receptor beta chains below all came from one sample that was sequenced in a study of identifying expanded T cells in peripheral blood. The data were produced by immunoSEQ multiplex PCR, yet TCRdb's version contains in-frame clones alone and is incomplete. This sample has 85,000 to 100,000 clones, with 88% found just once. Sequenced input: blood. All receptors derive from a person aged 18 to 70 in good health.

The V and J genes are TRBV5-4 and TRBJ2-1; a possible D gene is TRBD1 (5 bases). In germline, CDR1 is SGHNT, CDR2 YYREEE (reference sequence). The CDR3 extends over 14 amino acids. The V end was cut by 0 bases, the J end by 3 bases, with 7 bases between. The chain's CDR3 is CASSLVDSYNEQFF. In nucleotides, the CDR3 is TGTGCCAGCAGCTTGGTCGACAGCTACAATGAGCAGTTCTTC. The entire variable domain, with the rest obtained from reference TRBV5-4 and TRBJ2-1, is as follows: ETGVTQSPTHLIKTRGQQVTLRCSSQSGHNTVSWYQQALGQGPQFIFQYYREEENGRGNFPPRFSGLQFPNYSSELNVNALELDDSALYLCASSLVDSYNEQFFGPGTRLTVL.

The V call is TRBV19, the J call TRBJ2-7; tentatively, D is TRBD1 (7 bases). V lost 1 base and J lost 6, with 16 bases in between. CDR3 length: 15 amino acids. CDR1 and CDR2 (germline): LNHDA, SQIVND (reference sequence). This CDR3 is CASSIAQGGYAEQYF. In DNA, the CDR3 is TGTGCCAGTAGTATAGCGCAGGGGGGTTATGCCGAGCAGTACTTC.

Concerning this clone: This likely traces to a read error, being one base from a far larger clone. V gene TRBV4-2 combines with J gene TRBJ1-2; D call uncertain. Trimming took off 1 base at V and 5 bases at J, with 11 bases between the two ends. The germline V gene has CDR1 LGHNA and CDR2 YNFKEQ. This CDR3 has 14 amino acids. The DNA for the CDR3 is TGTGCCAGCAGCCAAGCCCGGGCCCTTTATGGCTACACCTTC. Protein sequence: CASSQARALYGYTF.

This CDR3 is CASSFLTFNQETQYF. CDR3 bases: TGTGCCAGCAGTTTTCTTACATTCAACCAAGAGACCCAGTACTTC. The chain carries TRBV28 and TRBJ2-5, with D uncertain. Germline values: CDR1 MDHEN, CDR2 SYDVKM. The CDR3 loop spans 15 amino acids. Trimming cost V 3 bases and J 0 bases, with 11 bases left between them.

This clone was seen only once. The chain couples TRBV27 to TRBJ2-1; perhaps D is TRBD1 or TRBD2 (6 bases each). CDR1 MNHEY and CDR2 SMNVEV come from the germline V gene (reference sequence). V shed 0 bases and J shed 5 bases, with 38 bases lying between them. CDR3 length: 24 residues. DNA of the CDR3: TGTGCCAGCAGTTTATCGGGGACAAATTGGACTACCGCTGTGAGGGCCCAAGAAAACAATGAGCAGTTCTTC. This encodes CASSLSGTNWTTAVRAQENNEQFF.

The chain has TRBV11-2 and TRBJ2-1; 11 bases are shared with TRBD1. J lost 8 bases, V lost 5 bases, and 5 bases had no gene match. CDR1 is SGHAT and CDR2 is FQNNGV in the germline V gene. The CDR3 sequence is 14 residues long. CDR3 region: CASSPGQGAYEQFF. The CDR3 DNA reads as TGTGCCAGCAGCCCCGGACAGGGGGCCTATGAGCAGTTCTTC.

V usage is TRBV27 and J usage is TRBJ2-7; 8 nucleotides line up with TRBD1. The V gene end was trimmed by 0 bases and the J gene end by 2 bases; junction bases not matched to a gene: 3. The CDR3 is 15 amino acids. Looked up from germline, CDR1 is MNHEY and CDR2 is SMNVEV (reference sequence). Here the CDR3 DNA reads TGTGCCAGCAGTTTATCGCCGGACAGGGCCTACGAGCAGTACTTC. Its translation: CASSLSPDRAYEQYF.

CDR3 sequence: CASNPGLAHTGELFF. CDR3 DNA sequence: TGTGCCAGCAACCCGGGACTAGCGCACACCGGGGAGCTGTTTTTT. The V gene is TRBV6-1, the J gene TRBJ2-2; TRBD2 matches at 10 bases. V lost 7 bases and J lost 3; bases outside the gene matches: 5. The CDR3 spans 15 residues. Germline CDR1 is MNHNS and CDR2 is SASEGT.

V usage is TRBV6-6 and J usage is TRBJ1-1; perhaps TRBD1 as D (5 bases). The CDR3 contains 14 residues. V lost 7 bases and J 4 bases, leaving 16 bases between the germline ends. CDR1 MNHNY and CDR2 SVGAGI come from the germline V gene (reference sequence). DNA of the CDR3: TGTGCCAGCATTCTTCATGGGGGTGGCACTGAAGCTTTCTTT. Protein: CASILHGGGTEAFF.

The CDR3 region is CASSLLDRGRNGYTF. As DNA, the CDR3 is TGTGCCAGCAGCCTACTGGACAGGGGGCGAAATGGCTACACCTTC. The chain recombines TRBV5-6 with TRBJ1-2; 11 bases are shared with TRBD1. CDR1 is SGHDT, CDR2 YYEEEE, per germline. The trim removed 4 bases at V and 6 bases at J, leaving 8 bases unmatched. CDR3 length: 15 residues.

The rearrangement links TRBV11-2 to TRBJ1-2; D might be TRBD1 (6 bases). Germline V gives CDR1 SGHAT, CDR2 FQNNGV. The CDR3 runs 13 residues. V lost 5 bases to trimming and J lost 7 bases, with 14 bases between them. The CDR3: CASSGDRIIGYTF. DNA of the CDR3: TGTGCCAGCAGCGGCGACAGGATAATTGGCTACACCTTC.

V gene TRBV7-9 combines with J gene TRBJ2-1; D uncertain. This CDR3 has 15 amino acids. Trimming cost V 5 bases and J 6 bases, with 17 bases left between them. CDR1 is SEHNR, CDR2 FQNEAQ, per germline (reference sequence). The CDR3 is CASSVLSYMSNEQFF. CDR3 sequence (DNA): TGTGCCAGCAGCGTATTGAGTTACATGAGCAATGAGCAGTTCTTC.

V gene TRBV5-1 combines with J gene TRBJ1-2; D is ambiguous. Germline V gene sequence: CDR1 SGHRS, CDR2 YFSETQ. V was cut by 1 base and J by 5 bases, with 12 bases left in between. The CDR3 covers 14 residues. The CDR3 DNA is TGCGCCAGCAGCTTGCCGGACGGGGTTTATGGCTACACCTTC. It is translated as CASSLPDGVYGYTF.

The rearrangement uses TRBV27 and TRBJ2-1, with D perhaps TRBD1 or TRBD2 (6 bases each). The CDR3 sequence is 15 residues long. V was clipped by 2 bases and J by 2 bases, with 10 bases between them. The germline V gene has CDR1 MNHEY and CDR2 SMNVEV (reference sequence). CDR3 in amino acids: CASSLRGETYNEQFF. The CDR3 DNA follows: TGTGCCAGCAGTTTAAGGGGGGAGACCTACAATGAGCAGTTCTTC.

The gene calls are TRBV14 and TRBJ2-5; D is tentatively TRBD1 or TRBD2 (5 bases each). Between the trimmed V and J ends, which lost 4 bases and 3 bases, there was a span of 15 bases. CDR1 is SGHDN, CDR2 FVKESK, per germline. This CDR3 has 15 amino acids. The CDR3 DNA is TGTGCCAGCAGCCGACCCGGGGCGTGGGAAGAGACCCAGTACTTC. Protein sequence: CASSRPGAWEETQYF.

This chain uses TRBV7-2 with TRBJ2-7; D call uncertain. Per the germline V gene, CDR1 is SGHTA and CDR2 is FQGNSA. V was pared by 5 bases and J by 3 bases, with 17 bases between. The CDR3 runs 15 residues. CDR3: CASSPPHLGSYEQYF. For the CDR3, the DNA is TGTGCCAGCAGCCCACCCCACCTTGGCAGCTACGAGCAGTACTTC.

Only a few counts were recorded for this clone. V gene TRBV30 combines with J gene TRBJ1-1; D is perhaps TRBD1 (6 bases). This CDR3 region has 12 residues. CDR1 and CDR2 from the germline V gene are GTSNPN and SVGIG (reference sequence). Trimming pared 1 base from V and 10 bases from J, leaving 13 bases between. CDR3 coding DNA: TGTGCCTGGAGTGGGTGGGGGCTCGGAGCTTTCTTT. Encoded protein: CAWSGWGLGAFF. Filled out from reference TRBV30 and TRBJ1-1, the complete variable domain reads SQTIHQWPATLVQPVGSPLSLECTVEGTSNPNLYWYRQAAGRGLQLLFYSVGIGQISSEVPQNLSASRPQDRQFILSSKKLLLSDSGFYLCAWSGWGLGAFFGQGTRLTVV.

The rearrangement joins TRBV28 to TRBJ1-2; 8 positions agree with TRBD1. Germline-derived CDR1 and CDR2 are MDHEN and SYDVKM. V gave up 5 bases and J gave up 4 bases; unmatched junction bases: 3. This CDR3 has 13 amino acids. CDR3 nucleotide sequence: TGTGCCAGCAGTCCGGACAGGGTCTATGGCTACACCTTC. It yields the protein CASSPDRVYGYTF.

The chain is built from TRBV11-2 and TRBJ2-7, with unresolved D. Germline CDR1 and CDR2: SGHAT and FQNNGV. V was shortened by 1 base and J by 7 bases, with 11 bases between the two germline ends. The CDR3 covers 13 residues. As DNA, the CDR3 is TGTGCCAGCAGCTTAGGGGCGACGGTTGAGCAGTACTTC. Protein sequence: CASSLGATVEQYF.

This clone has just a few counts. The chain is built from TRBV6-1 and TRBJ2-5, with 10 nucleotides matching TRBD1. The CDR3 loop spans 14 amino acids. CDR1 MNHNS and CDR2 SASEGT come from the germline V gene. Germline trimming cut 4 bases from V and 12 bases from J; bases unmatched to any gene: 11. The CDR3 spells CASSAGTGASEEYF. CDR3 in DNA: TGTGCCAGCAGTGCGGGGACAGGGGCATCTGAAGAGTACTTC.

V usage is TRBV4-2 and J usage is TRBJ2-1, with TRBD2 matching over 11 bases. V dropped 5 bases and J dropped 9; count of bases not matched to a gene: 12. The CDR3 is 16 residues long. Germline V gene lookup returns CDR1 LGHNA and CDR2 YNFKEQ. In DNA, the CDR3 is TGTGCCAGCAGCTCCAGACTAGCGGGATACAATAGTGAGCAGTTCTTC. Amino acids: CASSSRLAGYNSEQFF.

The chain links TRBV7-9 to TRBJ2-2; 11 bases are shared with TRBD2. CDR1 and CDR2 (germline): SEHNR, FQNEAQ (reference sequence). V trimming: 5 bases; J trimming: 7 bases; junction bases outside the gene matches: 9. The CDR3 has 16 amino acids. This CDR3 reads CASSISGRASGGELFF. The CDR3 DNA reads TGTGCCAGCAGCATTAGCGGGAGGGCCAGTGGCGGGGAGCTGTTTTTT.

The chain employs TRBV10-2 and TRBJ2-4, with D possibly being TRBD2 (7 bases). The CDR3 covers 16 residues. The V and J ends lost 6 bases and 1 base respectively, with 16 bases between them. Per germline, CDR1 WSHSY and CDR2 SAAADI. In DNA, the CDR3 is TGCGCCAGCAGCCTATTAAGGGGGGGGGCCAAAAACATTCAGTACTTC. This sequence encodes CASSLLRGGAKNIQYF.

The V call is TRBV2, the J call TRBJ2-3, with 12 nucleotides matching TRBD2. Per the germline V gene, CDR1 is SNHLY and CDR2 is FYNNEI. The junction had 8 bases not matched to a gene; V was cut back by 8 bases and J by 2 bases. CDR3 length equals 16 residues. The CDR3: CASGAASGRATDTQYF. DNA of the CDR3: TGTGCCAGCGGGGCCGCTAGCGGGAGGGCCACAGATACGCAGTATTTT.

V is TRBV7-9 and J is TRBJ2-2; TRBD1 or TRBD2 may be the D gene (6 bases each). Germline lookup yields CDR1 SEHNR and CDR2 FQNEAQ (reference sequence). V was trimmed by 2 bases and J by 6 bases, leaving 10 bases between them. The CDR3 has 14 amino acids. The CDR3 here is CASSLRGTSGELFF. Written as DNA, the CDR3 is TGTGCCAGCAGCTTACGCGGGACATCCGGGGAGCTGTTTTTT.

The chain has TRBV7-9 and TRBJ1-4; D is unresolved. The CDR3 has 14 amino acids. The V end lost 7 bases, the J end lost 8 bases, and 17 bases lay between the germline ends. Germline V CDR1 and CDR2: SEHNR, FQNEAQ (reference sequence). The CDR3 here is CASTSRGLREKLFF. CDR3 coding DNA: TGTGCCAGCACCTCGCGGGGTCTGCGGGAAAAACTGTTTTTT.

This clone was seen many times. V and J are TRBV28 and TRBJ1-3, with 9 nucleotides matching TRBD1. Losses at the gene ends were 6 bases for V and 2 bases for J; bases not matched to a gene: 2. This CDR3 is built from 14 residues. CDR1 is MDHEN, CDR2 SYDVKM, per germline. DNA of the CDR3: TGTGCCAGCAGCCGGGACAGGGCTGGAAACACCATATATTTT. Protein: CASSRDRAGNTIYF.